The 3 T cell receptor beta chains reported below all come from one sample, sequenced in a study of blood T cell repertoires in COVID-19 (dated by TCRdb to 2018 to 2021). Libraries came from the immunoSEQ multiplex PCR assay. The table comes from immuneACCESS by way of TCRdb, which keeps in-frame sequences with V and J called. Part of the clones is missing from these tables; in studies checked, under half for an unresolved V gene and the rest for unknown reasons. In this sample the table shows 55,000 to 75,000 clones, less than 75% of which occur a single time. Clones ranked in the top ten supply around 21% of the sample. The sample taken for sequencing was peripheral blood. These receptors originate from a man aged 55 to 70 with acute or convalescent COVID-19.

The gene calls are TRBV7-9 and TRBJ2-5; D is undetermined. The germline V gene encodes CDR1 SEHNR and CDR2 FQNEAQ (reference sequence). V dropped 5 bases and J dropped 7 bases, with 23 bases sitting between them. The CDR3 consists of 16 residues. This CDR3 is CASSPTWQKILGTQYF. The CDR3 DNA reads TGTGCCAGCAGCCCCACCTGGCAGAAAATCCTAGGGACCCAGTACTTC.

This chain joins TRBV19 and TRBJ2-5; TRBD2 might be the D (5 bases). V was pared by 6 bases and J by 0 bases, with 8 bases between. The germline V gene encodes CDR1 LNHDA and CDR2 SQIVND (reference sequence). CDR3 size: 13 residues. The DNA of the CDR3 is TGTGCCAGTAGCTTGGACTACCAAGAGACCCAGTACTTC. This gives the protein CASSLDYQETQYF.

This clone was found once. The chain has TRBV10-3 and TRBJ1-4, with D possibly TRBD1 on 6 matching bases. CDR1 and CDR2 (germline): ENHRY, SYGVKD. V dropped 7 bases and J dropped 4 bases, with 7 bases sitting between them. This CDR3 has 12 amino acids. As DNA, the CDR3 is TGTGCCATCACAGGGGATAATGAAAAACTGTTTTTT. As protein: CAITGDNEKLFF.